This T cell receptor beta chain appears in the sequencing data of a study of blood T cell repertoires in COVID-19. Study overall: PBMCs, B-cell-depleted T cells, or T cells were the source of the cDNA or gDNA that made up the material.

Comment on this clone: Other DNA sequences within the sample encode an identical CDR3.

Followed longitudinally, the Seattle patients had been enrolled during active infection. As processed by the authors: Nucleated cell counts were estimated from reference gene primer amplification. Data came from immunoSEQ multiplex PCR; TCRdb stores just in-frame clones and leaves some out. That table supplies the V and J calls and clone size; D and trimming were determined from the DNA. The repertoire holds about 120,000 clones, with approximately 90% as singletons. Trimming stripped 6 bases from V and 1 base from J, with 10 bases between. The CDR3 extends over 14 amino acids. Germline V CDR1 and CDR2: SEHNR, FQNEAQ (reference sequence).

V usage is TRBV7-9 and J usage is TRBJ1-5; D is possibly TRBD1 (6 bases). The specimen was peripheral blood. The sequence was collected from a man between 60 and 75 years old with COVID-19, enrolled during active disease. The CDR3 region is CASSSTGSNQPQHF. For the CDR3, the DNA is TGTGCCAGCAGTTCCACAGGGAGCAATCAGCCCCAGCATTTT.